Following are 26 T cell receptor beta chains from one sample sequenced in a study of regulatory T cells in long-lasting Graves disease (TCRdb year 2021). To prepare the library, multiplex PCR was applied. The instrument was an Illumina HiSeq 4000. TCR beta libraries were built with iRepertoire HTBI primers and Arm-PCR amplification of CDR3 regions. Clones were called with MiXCR by TCRdb after fastp trimmed the public reads at Q25, and only in-frame beta chains were retained. Every CDR3 protein is listed once, alongside the most common genes and DNA of its rows. Here the sample has 380,000 or so distinct CDR3 sequences; 15% to 20% occur a single time. 20% of the sample is in the top ten clones. The time point label, read with the paper, signifies: newly diagnosed GD, antithyroid drugs for less than 3 months. For both TCR sequencing and RNA sequencing, RNA was extracted from PBMCs in TRIzol. In addition, the sample was reused for a study of T cells in Graves' hyperthyroidism and ophthalmopathy.

The sequences come from peripheral blood mononuclear cells (PBMCs), collected at new diagnosis, from a patient treated with antithyroid drugs. These receptors originate from a woman between 18 and 29 years old with Graves disease. Donor details come from another sample of the same person, matched by shared clones.

The sample holds many counts of this clonotype. This chain connects TRBV5-1 to TRBJ1-3, with D possibly matching TRBD1 (5 bases). Germline assignment: CDR1 SGHRS and CDR2 YFSETQ. The CDR3 loop spans 16 amino acids. Trimming removed 1 base at V and 1 base at J, with 12 bases between. Here the CDR3 reads CASSLQTQGSGNTIYF. CDR3 sequence (DNA): TGCGCCAGCAGCTTGCAGACGCAGGGATCTGGAAACACCATATATTTT.

This chain links TRBV27 with TRBJ2-1; D might be TRBD1 (5 bases). The germline CDR1 and CDR2 sequences are MNHEY and SMNVEV (reference sequence). Trimming shortened V by 3 bases and J by 14 bases, and 14 bases separated the two germline ends. CDR3 length: 12 residues. CDR3 in DNA: TGTGCCAGCAGTTTGGGGCGAGTTAGGGAGTTCTTC. It is translated as CASSLGRVREFF.

This clonotype came up many times. The gene calls are TRBV3-1 and TRBJ2-3; the D gene is possibly TRBD1 (6 bases). Trimming removed 2 bases at V and 8 bases at J, with 11 bases between. The CDR3 extends over 13 amino acids. Germline-derived CDR1 and CDR2 are LGHDT and YNNKEL (reference sequence). The CDR3 loop reads CASSQRQVGTQYF. The CDR3 bases are TGTGCCAGCAGCCAAAGACAGGTCGGTACGCAGTATTTT.

CDR3 coding DNA: TGTGCCAGCCGCCCCGACCCGAGCTCCTACAATGAGCAGTTCTTC. It specifies CASRPDPSSYNEQFF. The gene calls are TRBV9 and TRBJ2-1; D gene uncertain. This CDR3 has 15 amino acids. V lost 7 bases and J 0 bases, leaving 14 bases between the germline ends. Germline values: CDR1 SGDLS, CDR2 YYNGEE.

In its sample, this clonotype was seen many times. The rearrangement uses TRBV30 and TRBJ2-2, with D perhaps being TRBD1 or TRBD2 (5 bases each). The CDR3 runs 15 residues. V gave up 4 bases and J gave up 4 bases, with 16 bases separating them. Per germline, CDR1 GTSNPN and CDR2 SVGIG (reference sequence). The CDR3 sequence: CAWIKGTMGTGELFF. The CDR3 bases are TGTGCCTGGATAAAGGGGACGATGGGCACCGGGGAGCTGTTTTTT.

The table lists this clonotype with many counts. The gene calls are TRBV18 and TRBJ2-1; no clear D gene. This CDR3 has 13 amino acids. The germline V gene has CDR1 KGHSH and CDR2 LQKENI. V was cut by 3 bases and J by 5 bases, with 8 bases left in between. CDR3 sequence: CASSPNLDNEQFF. DNA for the CDR3: TGTGCCAGCTCACCTAACTTGGACAATGAGCAGTTCTTC. Complete variable domain (other parts from reference TRBV18 and TRBJ2-1): NAGVMQNPRHLVRRRGQEARLRCSPMKGHSHVYWYRQLPEEGLKFMVYLQKENIIDESGMPKERFSAEFPKEGPSILRIQQVVRGDSAAYFCASSPNLDNEQFFGPGTRLTVL.

This clonotype was seen ten or more times. The rearrangement joins TRBV7-3 to TRBJ2-1; weak D call: TRBD2 (5 bases). Trimming removed 5 bases from V and 4 bases from J, with 12 bases in between. Germline V gene lookup returns CDR1 SGHTA and CDR2 FQGTGA. The CDR3 is 14 residues long. The CDR3 protein is CASSPGSEYNEQFF. Written as DNA, the CDR3 is TGTGCCAGCAGCCCCGGTAGCGAGTACAATGAGCAGTTCTTC.

The chain links TRBV29-1 to TRBJ1-2, with TRBD1 identical over 7 bases. The length of the CDR3 is 14 residues. Germline V lookup: CDR1 SQVTM, CDR2 ANQGSEA. V shed 5 bases, J shed 5 bases, and the junction held 11 bases outside the gene matches. The CDR3 DNA sequence: TGCAGCGTTTCTCAGACAGGGTCTTTTTATGGCTACACCTTC. Residues: CSVSQTGSFYGYTF. Using reference TRBV29-1 and TRBJ1-2 for the parts outside the CDR3, the full variable domain is SAVISQKPSRDICQRGTSLTIQCQVDSQVTMMFWYRQQPGQSLTLIATANQGSEATYESGFVIDKFPISRPNLTFSTLTVSNMSPEDSSIYLCSVSQTGSFYGYTFGSGTRLTVV.

This clonotype was counted at least ten times. V gene TRBV28 combines with J gene TRBJ1-2, with D tentatively TRBD1 (5 bases). CDR1 MDHEN and CDR2 SYDVKM come from the germline V gene. The CDR3 covers 14 residues. V was clipped by 4 bases and J by 7 bases, with 16 bases between them. CDR3 region: CASSSRTPGSGYTF. In nucleotides, the CDR3 is TGTGCCAGCAGTTCGAGAACCCCAGGGAGTGGCTACACCTTC.

The table lists this clonotype with many counts. The chain recombines TRBV12-3 or TRBV12-4 with TRBJ2-2; D unresolved. V was trimmed by 6 bases and J by 7 bases, leaving 9 bases between them. The CDR3 extends over 12 amino acids. The CDR3 reads CASRGSYGELFF. In DNA, the CDR3 is TGTGCCAGCAGGGGATCATACGGGGAGCTGTTTTTT.

This clonotype was picked up many times. The rearrangement uses TRBV20-1 and TRBJ2-2, with no clear D. Germline lookup yields CDR1 DFQATT and CDR2 SNEGSKA (reference sequence). The CDR3 loop spans 15 amino acids. V dropped 4 bases and J dropped 0 bases, with 12 bases sitting between them. The CDR3 is CSANWVGSNTGELFF. The CDR3 DNA sequence: TGCAGTGCTAACTGGGTGGGGTCGAACACCGGGGAGCTGTTTTTT.

This rearrangement joins TRBV3-1 to TRBJ1-1; tentative D call: TRBD1 (6 bases). The CDR3 runs 15 residues. V shed 2 bases and J shed 2 bases, with 12 bases lying between them. Germline V lookup: CDR1 LGHDT, CDR2 YNNKEL (reference sequence). The CDR3 sequence is CASSQPGGPNTEAFF. The CDR3 DNA reads as TGTGCCAGCAGCCAACCCGGGGGCCCAAACACTGAAGCTTTCTTT.

V gene TRBV19 combines with J gene TRBJ2-5, with D uncertain. Trimming removed 10 bases at V and 5 bases at J, with 11 bases between. Germline V CDR1 and CDR2: LNHDA, SQIVND (reference sequence). The CDR3 consists of 11 residues. CDR3 in amino acids: CATQLLETQYF. The CDR3 DNA reads as TGTGCCACCCAACTCCTCGAGACCCAGTACTTC.

With respect to this clonotype: Being one base from a much bigger clone, this may be a read error. This sequence joins TRBV7-8 and TRBJ2-1; 7 bases map to TRBD2. In germline, CDR1 is SGHVS, CDR2 FQNEAQ. The CDR3 runs 14 residues. CDR3 sequence reads: CASTGAGTYSEQFF. The CDR3 coding sequence is TGTGCCAGCACCGGAGCGGGGACCTACAGTGAGCAGTTCTTC.

This rearrangement joins TRBV3-1 to TRBJ1-2; no firm D call. This CDR3 spans 13 amino acids. Germline lookup yields CDR1 LGHDT and CDR2 YNNKEL (reference sequence). The germline V and J ends were trimmed by 1 base and 8 bases, with 11 bases remaining between them. CDR3 coding DNA: TGTGCCAGCAGCCAAGTAGGGATAGTCGGCTACACCTTC. It specifies CASSQVGIVGYTF.

V usage is TRBV5-4 and J usage is TRBJ2-7; 8 bases map to TRBD1. V lost 2 bases and J lost 0; bases outside the gene matches: 4. The CDR3 spans 15 residues. Germline V gives CDR1 SGHNT, CDR2 YYREEE (reference sequence). The CDR3 region has the DNA TGTGCCAGCAGCTTAGGACAGGGTTACTCCTACGAGCAGTACTTC. This translates into CASSLGQGYSYEQYF.

The chain couples TRBV25-1 to TRBJ1-1; 7 bases map to TRBD1. This CDR3 contains 15 residues. The V and J ends lost 1 base and 3 bases, in that order; junction bases with no gene match: 5. Germline assignment: CDR1 MGHDK and CDR2 SYGVNS. CDR3 nucleotide sequence: TGTGCCAGCAGTGAATGGGGAGGGGGCCACACTGAAGCTTTCTTT. Protein sequence: CASSEWGGGHTEAFF.

The J gene is TRBJ1-2, the V gene TRBV7-9; 8 bases are a match to TRBD1. V dropped 4 bases and J dropped 7; count of bases not matched to a gene: 8. The CDR3 runs 14 residues. Germline V gives CDR1 SEHNR, CDR2 FQNEAQ (reference sequence). The CDR3 spells CASSSPGQAAGYTF. The DNA of the CDR3 is TGTGCCAGCAGCTCCCCGGGACAGGCGGCTGGCTACACCTTC.

This chain joins TRBV19 and TRBJ1-2, with D perhaps matching TRBD1 (6 bases). Germline CDR1 LNHDA, CDR2 SQIVND (reference sequence). Trimming left V 6 bases short and J 6 bases short, with 14 bases between. This CDR3 contains 13 residues. The CDR3 loop reads CASSRQDGDGYTF. Written as DNA, the CDR3 is TGTGCCAGTAGCCGACAGGACGGGGATGGCTACACCTTC.

Comment on this clonotype: Since a much larger clone is just one base distant, this may be a read error. V gene TRBV30 combines with J gene TRBJ2-5, with 7 bases lining up with TRBD2. The DNA end lines up better with TRBJ2-1; the J call may be wrong. The germline CDR1 and CDR2 sequences are GTSNPN and SVGIG (reference sequence). The CDR3 loop spans 13 amino acids. The CDR3 protein is CAWSVRGSGEQFF. The DNA of the CDR3 is TGTGCCTGGAGTGTACGCGGGAGCGGTGAGCAGTTCTTC.

About this clonotype: Given a much more abundant clone one base away, this may be a read error. The V gene is TRBV28, the J gene TRBJ2-7; D call uncertain. Trimming cost V 5 bases and J 4 bases, with 9 bases left between them. CDR1 MDHEN and CDR2 SYDVKM come from the germline V gene. The CDR3 is 12 residues long. The chain's CDR3 is CASSADPYEQYF. Here the CDR3 DNA reads TGTGCCAGCAGTGCTGATCCTTACGAGCAGTACTTC. Full variable domain (missing parts from reference TRBV28 and TRBJ2-7): DVKVTQSSRYLVKRTGEKVFLECVQDMDHENMFWYRQDPGLGLRLIYFSYDVKMKEKGDIPEGYSVSREKKERFSLILESASTNQTSMYLCASSADPYEQYFGPGTRLTVT.

This clonotype was counted ten times or more. The rearrangement joins TRBV5-6 to TRBJ2-1; 9 nucleotides agree with TRBD1. Per the germline V gene, CDR1 is SGHDT and CDR2 is YYEEEE. V was pared by 0 bases and J by 8 bases, with 9 bases of the junction left unmatched. CDR3 length equals 16 residues. CDR3 amino acids: CASSLEGQGVIHEQFF. Here the CDR3 DNA reads TGTGCCAGCAGCTTGGAGGGACAGGGAGTAATCCATGAGCAGTTCTTC.

This clonotype was seen ten or more times. This chain links TRBV2 with TRBJ2-3; 9 nucleotides line up with TRBD2. The CDR3 contains 14 residues. The V gene's germline CDR1 is SNHLY and CDR2 FYNNEI. J gave up 4 bases and V 6 bases, and 5 bases lay outside the gene matches. CDR3 region: CASRIRGGADTQYF. CDR3 DNA: TGTGCCAGCAGGATCCGCGGGGGGGCAGATACGCAGTATTTT.

The chain has TRBV6-2 or TRBV6-3 and TRBJ1-1; no reliable D call. The CDR3 has 13 residues. With 2 bases removed from V and 0 bases from J, the gap between germline ends came to 4 bases. Germline V CDR1 and CDR2: MNHEY, SVGEGT. CDR3 DNA sequence: TGTGCCAGCAGTTACCAAATGAACACTGAAGCTTTCTTT. This translates into CASSYQMNTEAFF.

This clonotype was counted at least ten times. This chain links TRBV7-9 with TRBJ1-4; D not certain. With 3 bases removed from V and 3 bases from J, the gap between germline ends came to 11 bases. There are 15 residues in the CDR3. Germline V gene sequence: CDR1 SEHNR, CDR2 FQNEAQ (reference sequence). The CDR3 nucleotides read TGTGCCAGCAGCTTCTCCACGGCACCTAATGAAAAACTGTTTTTT. It specifies CASSFSTAPNEKLFF.

This clonotype was observed many times. The chain has TRBV7-2 and TRBJ2-1, with unresolved D. This CDR3 spans 13 amino acids. Between the trimmed V and J ends, which lost 7 bases and 6 bases, there was a span of 13 bases. CDR1 and CDR2 (germline): SGHTA, FQGNSA. The CDR3 reads CASTLGPANEQFF. In DNA form, the CDR3 reads TGTGCCAGCACCCTCGGACCGGCCAATGAGCAGTTCTTC.